These 25 T cell receptor beta chains were sequenced from one sample in a study of OX40 agonist ivuxolimab in advanced cancers. Produced via immunoSEQ multiplex PCR; TCRdb's table is partial and in-frame only. The table records tens of thousands of clones, over 80% of them present only once. The sample in question was CD4+ or CD8+ T cells sorted from blood, obtained in a trial of the OX40 agonist ivuxolimab. These receptors originate from an adult with an advanced solid tumor such as melanoma, head and neck, liver or kidney cancer.

This rearrangement joins TRBV28 to TRBJ2-1; tentatively, D is TRBD1 or TRBD2 (5 bases each). The CDR3 has 15 amino acids. Per the germline V gene, CDR1 is MDHEN and CDR2 is SYDVKM. Trimming stripped 6 bases from V and 2 bases from J, with 14 bases between. The CDR3 sequence: CASSAGTAPYNEQFF. The CDR3 coding sequence is TGTGCCAGCAGCGCCGGGACGGCGCCCTACAATGAGCAGTTCTTC.

V usage is TRBV14 and J usage is TRBJ1-1; TRBD1 might be the D (5 bases). The ends were cut back, 4 bases at V and 6 bases at J, with 12 bases in the middle. The CDR3 is 13 residues long. Germline V gene data show CDR1 as SGHDN and CDR2 as FVKESK. CDR3 sequence: CASSPYGDAEAFF. CDR3 coding DNA: TGTGCCAGCAGCCCGTACGGGGACGCTGAAGCTTTCTTT.

The V and J genes are TRBV4-1 and TRBJ2-1; 7 bases agree with TRBD2. This CDR3 is 13 amino acids long. Germline V gives CDR1 MGHRA, CDR2 YSYEKL. V lost 8 bases, J lost 2 bases, and 3 bases stayed unmatched. The CDR3 here is CASGGLAYNEQFF. CDR3 DNA sequence: TGCGCCAGCGGAGGACTAGCCTACAATGAGCAGTTCTTC.

The J gene is TRBJ1-5, the V gene TRBV6-5; perhaps TRBD1 as D (5 bases). Germline lookup yields CDR1 MNHEY and CDR2 SVGAGI. Trimming removed 4 bases from V and 3 bases from J, with 10 bases in between. The CDR3 is 14 residues long. CDR3 coding DNA: TGTGCCAGCAGTTTAAGCAGGGTCAATCAGCCCCAGCATTTT. Encoded protein: CASSLSRVNQPQHF.

Points on this clone: Distinct nucleotide sequences in the sample also encode this CDR3. The chain has TRBV19 and TRBJ2-7; D remains unclear. The ends were cut back, 3 bases at V and 6 bases at J, with 9 bases in the middle. This CDR3 has 12 residues. Per germline, CDR1 LNHDA and CDR2 SQIVND (reference sequence). The CDR3 is CASSIGAAEQYF. The DNA for the CDR3 is TGTGCCAGTAGTATCGGAGCCGCCGAGCAGTACTTC.

In this sample, this clone turned up once. The chain is built from TRBV9 and TRBJ1-3; no clear D. CDR1 and CDR2 from the germline V gene are SGDLS and YYNGEE. CDR3 size: 15 residues. The V and J ends lost 0 bases and 8 bases respectively, with 15 bases between them. This CDR3 is CASSVATSNRDTIYF. The DNA of the CDR3 is TGTGCCAGCAGCGTAGCTACGTCTAATCGGGACACCATATATTTT. Using reference TRBV9 and TRBJ1-3 for the parts outside the CDR3, the full variable domain is DSGVTQTPKHLITATGQRVTLRCSPRSGDLSVYWYQQSLDQGLQFLIQYYNGEERAKGNILERFSAQQFPDLHSELNLSSLELGDSALYFCASSVATSNRDTIYFGEGSWLTVV.

A note on this clone: The sample holds other DNA sequences that translate to the same CDR3. The chain carries TRBV2 and TRBJ1-2, with D unclear. Germline V gene lookup returns CDR1 SNHLY and CDR2 FYNNEI. The V end was cut by 4 bases, the J end by 8 bases, with 11 bases between. This CDR3 spans 12 amino acids. The CDR3 DNA reads as TGTGCCAGCAGTGCGGCAGGTGACGGCTACACCTTC. Translation gives CASSAAGDGYTF.

The DNA of the CDR3 is TGTGCCAGCAGTTTAGGTGGGGTTCAGAACATTCAGTACTTC. It codes for CASSLGGVQNIQYF. The chain carries TRBV27 and TRBJ2-4; D is ambiguous. There are 14 residues in the CDR3. V lost 2 bases to trimming and J lost 7 bases, with 12 bases between them. The germline gives CDR1 MNHEY, CDR2 SMNVEV (reference sequence).

V gene TRBV6-6 combines with J gene TRBJ1-2, with no clear D. CDR3 length: 11 residues. With 2 bases removed from V and 4 bases from J, the gap between germline ends came to 2 bases. CDR1 MNHNY and CDR2 SVGAGI come from the germline V gene (reference sequence). The CDR3 bases are TGTGCCAGCAGTTACCTCTATGGCTACACCTTC. This translates into CASSYLYGYTF.

The chain links TRBV6-1 to TRBJ1-5, with a possible D match to TRBD1 (6 bases). This CDR3 has 14 residues. V lost 3 bases and J 6 bases, leaving 12 bases between the germline ends. Germline values: CDR1 MNHNS, CDR2 SASEGT. The CDR3 nucleotides are TGTGCCAGCAGTGAGGGAGGGGGGGTTCAGCCCCAGCATTTT. Protein: CASSEGGGVQPQHF.

The chain has TRBV9 and TRBJ1-6; the D gene is possibly TRBD1 (6 bases). CDR1 SGDLS and CDR2 YYNGEE come from the germline V gene. Trimming took off 4 bases at V and 9 bases at J, with 17 bases between the two ends. CDR3 length equals 15 residues. CDR3 in DNA: TGTGCCAGCAGCCCAGGACTAGGGGGAGGTTCACCCCTCCACTTT. This encodes CASSPGLGGGSPLHF.

The rearrangement uses TRBV6-5 and TRBJ2-7; TRBD2 is a possible D gene (7 bases). V lost 2 bases, J lost 3 bases, and 11 bases lay in between. Germline-derived CDR1 and CDR2 are MNHEY and SVGAGI. The CDR3 consists of 14 residues. The CDR3 DNA reads TGTGCCAGCAGTTACGGGGGGGCCCTCTACGAGCAGTACTTC. Residues: CASSYGGALYEQYF.

The rearrangement joins TRBV2 to TRBJ2-7, with a weak D call TRBD2 (5 bases). The CDR3 length is 14 residues. V was pared by 0 bases and J by 2 bases, with 8 bases between. Germline loops: CDR1 SNHLY, CDR2 FYNNEI. CDR3 sequence reads: CASSEATTAYEQYF. In DNA, the CDR3 is TGTGCCAGCAGTGAAGCGACTACGGCCTACGAGCAGTACTTC.

This clone has a handful of counts. The J gene is TRBJ1-2, the V gene TRBV7-9; the match to TRBD1 covers 8 bases. Trimming took 4 bases from V and 5 from J; bases not matched to a gene: 12. Germline V gives CDR1 SEHNR, CDR2 FQNEAQ (reference sequence). The CDR3 is 16 residues long. In DNA, the CDR3 is TGTGCCAGCAGCTCACCCGTTCTGGACAGGGCTTATGGCTACACCTTC. Protein sequence: CASSSPVLDRAYGYTF.

This clone has just a few counts. The rearrangement uses TRBV27 and TRBJ2-7; D is unresolved. Per germline, CDR1 MNHEY and CDR2 SMNVEV (reference sequence). The CDR3 has 14 residues. V lost 10 bases, J lost 2 bases, and 18 bases lay in between. CDR3 residues: CATHPLGSTYEQYF. The CDR3, as DNA: TGTGCCACCCACCCCCTGGGGTCAACCTACGAGCAGTACTTC.

The chain carries TRBV5-6 and TRBJ1-3, with TRBD1 as a possible D gene (5 bases). Germline V CDR1 and CDR2: SGHDT, YYEEEE. This CDR3 contains 16 residues. Trimming removed 2 bases at V and 2 bases at J, with 14 bases between. The CDR3 DNA is TGTGCCAGCAGCTTTATGGGGGGTGCGGCTGGAAACACCATATATTTT. Its protein is CASSFMGGAAGNTIYF.

This chain links TRBV5-1 with TRBJ2-7; 9 nucleotides line up with TRBD1. Germline lookup yields CDR1 SGHRS and CDR2 YFSETQ. J lost 1 base, V lost 4 bases, and 0 bases had no gene match. CDR3 length equals 13 residues. The CDR3 here is CASSGQGSYEQYF. Written as DNA, the CDR3 is TGCGCCAGCAGCGGACAGGGGTCCTACGAGCAGTACTTC.

The gene calls are TRBV7-2 and TRBJ1-2, with a weak D call TRBD1 (5 bases). Germline lookup yields CDR1 SGHTA and CDR2 FQGNSA. V gave up 1 base and J gave up 9 bases, with 9 bases separating them. The CDR3 is 12 amino acids. The CDR3 DNA sequence: TGTGCCAGCAGCTTAGGGGGGATAAGCTACACCTTC. Its translation is CASSLGGISYTF.

This clone showed up just once. The chain joins TRBV19 to TRBJ1-1; D remains ambiguous. The CDR3 spans 15 residues. Trimming shortened V by 3 bases and J by 6 bases, and 17 bases separated the two germline ends. Germline V gives CDR1 LNHDA, CDR2 SQIVND (reference sequence). In nucleotides, the CDR3 is TGTGCCAGTAGTATGAGCGCGGAAGGGTTCGCTGAAGCTTTCTTT. This translates into CASSMSAEGFAEAFF. Full variable domain (missing parts from reference TRBV19 and TRBJ1-1): DGGITQSPKYLFRKEGQNVTLSCEQNLNHDAMYWYRQDPGQGLRLIYYSQIVNDFQKGDIAEGYSVSREKKESFPLTVTSAQKNPTAFYLCASSMSAEGFAEAFFGQGTRLTVV.

CDR3 region: CASSNRDSEAFF. The CDR3, as DNA: TGTGCCAGCAGTAACAGGGATAGTGAAGCTTTCTTT. The chain has TRBV6-5 and TRBJ1-1; D is perhaps TRBD1 (6 bases). Trimming left V 5 bases short and J 7 bases short, with 11 bases between. CDR1 and CDR2 (germline): MNHEY, SVGAGI. CDR3 length equals 12 residues.

The genes are TRBV7-9 and TRBJ1-2; unclear D gene. V gave up 5 bases and J gave up 7 bases, with 20 bases separating them. The CDR3 has 15 residues. The germline V gene encodes CDR1 SEHNR and CDR2 FQNEAQ (reference sequence). In DNA form, the CDR3 reads TGTGCCAGCAGCCCACCCACCCCCATCCTCGGTGGCTACACCTTC. The encoded protein is CASSPPTPILGGYTF.

The chain joins TRBV6-1 to TRBJ2-7; D possibly matches TRBD1 or TRBD2 (5 bases each). Trimming pared 4 bases from V and 2 bases from J, leaving 18 bases between. Germline lookup yields CDR1 MNHNS and CDR2 SASEGT. The CDR3 is made up of 16 amino acids. The CDR3 spells CASSVPGPSPTYEQYF. CDR3 coding DNA: TGTGCCAGCAGTGTCCCGGGACCCAGCCCCACCTACGAGCAGTACTTC.

The chain links TRBV13 to TRBJ1-1; TRBD1 agrees at 7 bases. There are 12 residues in the CDR3. Germline-derived CDR1 and CDR2 are PRHDT and FYEKMQ (reference sequence). V lost 3 bases to trimming and J lost 6 bases; unmatched junction nucleotides: 1. The CDR3, as DNA: TGTGCCAGCAGCTTGCAGGGGGCTGAAGCTTTCTTT. Its protein product is CASSLQGAEAFF.

V and J are TRBV4-1 and TRBJ1-2; TRBD1 aligns across 9 bases. After removal of 1 base from V and 1 base from J, the junction contained 7 bases not matched to a gene. The CDR3 runs to 17 residues. CDR1 is MGHRA and CDR2 is YSYEKL in the germline V gene. CDR3: CASSQGVGTGINYGYTF. The CDR3 DNA is TGCGCCAGCAGCCAAGGCGTCGGGACAGGGATTAACTATGGCTACACCTTC.

Comments on this clone: In the same sample, other DNA sequences code for this CDR3. V is TRBV2 and J is TRBJ1-5, with unresolved D. This CDR3 has 14 amino acids. CDR1 and CDR2 from the germline V gene are SNHLY and FYNNEI. V lost 10 bases to trimming and J lost 1 base, with 14 bases between them. The CDR3 DNA is TGTGCCATAAGTCAAACGGGGAGCAATCAGCCCCAGCATTTT. As protein: CAISQTGSNQPQHF.